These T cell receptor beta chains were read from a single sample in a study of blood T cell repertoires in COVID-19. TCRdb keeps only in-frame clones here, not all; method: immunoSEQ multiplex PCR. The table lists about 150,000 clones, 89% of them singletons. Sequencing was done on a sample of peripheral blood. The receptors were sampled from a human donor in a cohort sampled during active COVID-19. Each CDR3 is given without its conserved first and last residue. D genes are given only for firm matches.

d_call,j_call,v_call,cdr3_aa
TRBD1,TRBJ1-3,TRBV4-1,ASSHGQGTDTIY
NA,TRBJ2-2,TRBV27,ASRKQWVTGELF
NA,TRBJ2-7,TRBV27,ASSFGQASYEQY
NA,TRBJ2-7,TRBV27,ASRASAGNRRYEQY
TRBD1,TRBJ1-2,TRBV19,ATNSGQGANGYT
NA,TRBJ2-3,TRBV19,ASSSGYTQY
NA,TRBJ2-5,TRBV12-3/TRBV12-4,ASSYRGGETQY
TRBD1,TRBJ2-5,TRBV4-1,ASSQRMGVSGTEQETQY
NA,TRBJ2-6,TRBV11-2,ASSLGAGVPGANVLT
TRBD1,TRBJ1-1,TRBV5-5,ASSPGQGRTEAF
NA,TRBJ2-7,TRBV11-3,ASSLAAGTSEQY
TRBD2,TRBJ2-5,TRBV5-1,ASSRGLAQETQY
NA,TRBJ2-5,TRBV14,ASSRLTGLETQY
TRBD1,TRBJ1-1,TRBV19,ASSRSGTGTEAF
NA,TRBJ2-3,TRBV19,ASSRGTEIDTQY
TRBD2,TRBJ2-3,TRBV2,ASSVRGGEDTQY
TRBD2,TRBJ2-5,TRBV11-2,ASSQKIAGGQETQY
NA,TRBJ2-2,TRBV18,ASSPTRLDFGGELF
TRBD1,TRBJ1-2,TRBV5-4,ASSLETGQHYGYT
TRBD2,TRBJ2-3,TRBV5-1,ASSDGGASLDTQY
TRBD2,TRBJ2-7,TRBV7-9,ASSFSGGLSYEQY
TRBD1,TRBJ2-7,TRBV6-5,ASSLQGAEYEQY
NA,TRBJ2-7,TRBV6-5,ASSLTDSSYEQY
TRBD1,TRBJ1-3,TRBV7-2,ASSLETGGSFSGNTIY
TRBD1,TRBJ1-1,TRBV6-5,ASSLSGGGYTEAF
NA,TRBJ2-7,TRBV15,ATSSYPTNYEQY
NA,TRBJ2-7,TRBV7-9,ASSPGAYEQY
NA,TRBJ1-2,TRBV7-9,ASSLDNFLYGYT
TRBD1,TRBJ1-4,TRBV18,ASSLTGGMNEKLF
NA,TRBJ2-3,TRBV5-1,ASSLGGSLADTQY
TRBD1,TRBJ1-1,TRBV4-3,ASSPDRGFTEAF
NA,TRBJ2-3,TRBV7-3,ASSVGGDPDTQY
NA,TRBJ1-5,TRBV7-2,ASSFNRQSEAQH
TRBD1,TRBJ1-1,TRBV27,ASSRQGAPNTEAF
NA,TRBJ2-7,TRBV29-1,SVGGVGEQY
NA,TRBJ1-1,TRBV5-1,ASSSQANTEAF
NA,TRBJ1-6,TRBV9,ASSATPGNSPLH
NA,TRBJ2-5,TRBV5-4,ASSPREGGETQY
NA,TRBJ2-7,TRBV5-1,ASSVQGSYEQY
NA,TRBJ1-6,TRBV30,AWTKGGYNSPLH
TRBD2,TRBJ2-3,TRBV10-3,AISRRAGGTTSTDTQY
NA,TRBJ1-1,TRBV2,ASSEGVRVRPEAF
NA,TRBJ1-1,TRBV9,ASSVAPTNTEAF